The clone carrying this T cell receptor beta chain has at least ten counts. Antigen specificity is unknown. TCRdb re-derived calls from the reads in MiXCR, one entry per CDR3 protein. The sample holds approximately 150,000 distinct CDR3 sequences, about 6.1% seen once. V was trimmed by 2 bases and J by 0 bases, leaving 8 bases between them. The CDR3 contains 15 residues. Germline-derived CDR1 and CDR2 are SGHTA and FQGNSA. These data come from a study of T cell repertoires in cytomegalovirus infection. Study-wide background: CMV infection together with matching HLA type was indicated by public TCR beta signatures. Study results and caveats: Individuals carrying CMV plus the relevant HLA were identified by cumulative frequency of public TCR beta families. The ex vivo response was dominated by HLA-C-restricted CMV-specific TCR beta clonotypes.

The sequenced sample was PBMCs. The chain couples TRBV7-2 to TRBJ2-1; D gene ambiguous. This sequence was found in a human donor in good health (CMV status not recorded). Some clones in this sample may be carry-over from other donors' samples. CDR3 nucleotides: TGTGCCAGCAGCTTACTTTTACCCTCCTACAATGAGCAGTTCTTC. Encoded protein: CASSLLLPSYNEQFF. Full variable domain (rest looked up from reference TRBV7-2 and TRBJ2-1): GAGVSQSPSNKVTEKGKDVELRCDPISGHTALYWYRQSLGQGLEFLIYFQGNSAPDKSGLPSDRFSAERTGGSVSTLTIQRTQQEDSAVYLCASSLLLPSYNEQFFGPGTRLTVL.